A selection of T cell receptor beta chains follows, all from one sample in a study of technical replicates of blood from a handful of donors. Repertoires were generated with immunoSEQ multiplex PCR, while TCRdb's copy carries only in-frame clones and drops some. The top ten hold about 0.27% of the sample, which has 65,000 to 90,000 clones, about 90% seen once. Sequencing used T cells isolated from PBMCs. The source of these receptors is a human donor in good health. Both conserved end residues are part of each CDR3. D genes are given only for firm matches. Rows give clone size only sometimes, using once, few, many, or a class for an expanded clone.

V	size	D	J	DNA	CDR3
TRBV9	.	TRBD1	TRBJ1-2	TGTGCCAGCAGCGTAGCGCTACAGGGGGCGCTCTATGGCTACACCTTC	CASSVALQGALYGYTF
TRBV19	.	TRBD1	TRBJ2-3	TGTGCCAGTAGGGACAGGGGGTCGCACACAGATACGCAGTATTTT	CASRDRGSHTDTQYF
TRBV11-3	once	.	TRBJ2-2	TGTGCCAGCAGCCCACGAGGCGGGGAGCTGTTTTTT	CASSPRGGELFF
TRBV7-8	.	TRBD1	TRBJ2-4	TGTGCCAGCACTCCCTCAGGGGGCGCAGGGAAAAACATTCAGTACTTC	CASTPSGGAGKNIQYF
TRBV13	.	TRBD2	TRBJ2-7	TGTGCCAGCAGCTTAGGATCATTTGGGACTAGCGGCGAGCAGTACTTC	CASSLGSFGTSGEQYF
TRBV5-1	.	.	TRBJ2-5	TGCGCCAGCAAATGGGTCGACTCGAATTTGGAGACCCAGTACTTC	CASKWVDSNLETQYF
TRBV12-5	.	.	TRBJ1-6	TGTGCTAGTGACGACCGGGGGGGTGGGTCACCCCTCCACTTT	CASDDRGGGSPLHF
TRBV11-3	.	.	TRBJ2-5	TGTGCCTCGGGCACCGCGGGGACCCAGTACTTC	CASGTAGTQYF
TRBV29-1	.	TRBD1	TRBJ1-1	TGCAGCGTTGGGTACCAGGCGACAGGGACGTCTTTCTTT	CSVGYQATGTSFF
TRBV5-4	.	TRBD2	TRBJ2-1	TGTGCCAGCAGCTTGGATCTAGCGGGGGGGTACAATGAGCAGTTCTTC	CASSLDLAGGYNEQFF
TRBV12-1	.	.	TRBJ2-2	TGTGCCAGCAGCTTTGGGGGGACAGTGGACACCGGGGAGCTGTTTTTT	CASSFGGTVDTGELFF
TRBV5-1	.	.	TRBJ2-1	TGCGCCAGCGAGGTAGGGGACTGGCCCTACAATGAGCAGTTCTTC	CASEVGDWPYNEQFF
TRBV29-1	.	.	TRBJ2-3	TGCAGCGTCCAAAGCCAGCGCTTGCGGTATTTT	CSVQSQRLRYF
TRBV5-1	.	TRBD1	TRBJ1-1	TGCGCCAGCAGCTTGGCCACAGGGGACACTGAAGCTTTCTTT	CASSLATGDTEAFF
TRBV6-5	.	.	TRBJ1-5	TGTGCCAGCAGGGGGAGGCAAAATCAGCCCCAGCATTTT	CASRGRQNQPQHF
TRBV29-1	.	.	TRBJ2-7	TGCAGCGTTCAGGGTTTTTACGAGCAGTACTTC	CSVQGFYEQYF
TRBV27	.	.	TRBJ2-1	TGTGCCGCACCGGCGGGACCCGGACCCGGGTTCTTC	CAAPAGPGPGFF
TRBV27	once	.	TRBJ1-2	TGTGCCAGCAGCTCGGGCGGGGCAGTACCTTCCTATGGCTACACCTTC	CASSSGGAVPSYGYTF
TRBV10-3	once	.	TRBJ2-1	TGTGCCATCAGTAGCAAGAATGAGCAGTTCTTC	CAISSKNEQFF
TRBV4-1	.	.	TRBJ2-1	TGCGCCAGCAGCCGAGAGACTCACGGCGATGAGCAGTTCTTC	CASSRETHGDEQFF
TRBV2	once	TRBD1	TRBJ1-2	TGTGCCAGCATAGGATCAGAGGGGGCGACCTATGGCTACACCTTC	CASIGSEGATYGYTF
TRBV19	once	.	TRBJ1-5	TGTGCCAGTAGTGTGACAAATTGGGCCGGCAATCAGCCCCAGCATTTT	CASSVTNWAGNQPQHF
TRBV28	.	.	TRBJ1-2	TGTGCCAGCACCGACGACAGGAACTATGGCTACACCTTC	CASTDDRNYGYTF
TRBV18	.	TRBD2	TRBJ2-5	TGTGCCAGCTCACCGTTCAGGTCGGGAGGCCTGGGGGAGACCCAGTACTTC	CASSPFRSGGLGETQYF
TRBV18	.	.	TRBJ2-7	TGTGCCAGCTCACCAGTGGCTAGCGCGTTAACCTACGAGCAGTACTTC	CASSPVASALTYEQYF
TRBV28	.	TRBD1	TRBJ2-7	TGTGCCAGCAGTTCTTCCACAGGGGGCGTTTACGAGCAGTACTTC	CASSSSTGGVYEQYF
TRBV29-1	.	TRBD1	TRBJ1-1	TGCAGCGTTGAAGGAACGGACAGGGGGCTTTTGAACACTGAAGCTTTCTTT	CSVEGTDRGLLNTEAFF
TRBV6-5	.	.	TRBJ1-1	TGTGCCAGCAGCTACCAGGGGAGCGCTGAAGCTTTCTTT	CASSYQGSAEAFF
TRBV7-9	.	.	TRBJ1-2	TGTGCCAGCAGCACTTGGGACAAAAGCAACTATGGCTACACCTTC	CASSTWDKSNYGYTF
TRBV19	.	.	TRBJ2-2	TGTGCCAGTAGTATACGACAGTCGAACACCGGGGAGCTGTTTTTT	CASSIRQSNTGELFF
TRBV29-1	.	.	TRBJ1-1	TGCAGCGTCCAAAATACAGGTTTCGGCACTGAAGCTTTCTTT	CSVQNTGFGTEAFF
TRBV4-1	.	.	TRBJ2-7	TGCGCCAGCAGCCAAGCCGCGGGGTCTCAGACCTACGAGCAGTACTTC	CASSQAAGSQTYEQYF
TRBV13	.	TRBD2	TRBJ2-1	TGTGCCAGCAGCGCTAGGCGACCCGGCGGACTAGCGGGTTCCTACAATGAGCAGTTCTTC	CASSARRPGGLAGSYNEQFF
TRBV7-8	.	TRBD1	TRBJ1-2	TGTGCCAGCAGCTCTACGGGACAGGGGGCCCTTAACTATGGCTACACCTTC	CASSSTGQGALNYGYTF
TRBV10-1	.	.	TRBJ1-2	TGCGCCAGCAGTGAGGACGTACAGGTCTATGGCTACACCTTC	CASSEDVQVYGYTF
TRBV6-1	once	TRBD1	TRBJ2-7	TGTGCCAGCAGTGCAGACAGGGCAGTAGGCTACGAGCAGTACTTC	CASSADRAVGYEQYF
TRBV13	few	TRBD1	TRBJ1-2	TGTGCCAGCAGCTTAGGGACAGGGGTCCATGGCTACACCTTC	CASSLGTGVHGYTF
TRBV18	.	.	TRBJ1-3	TGTGCCAGCTCACCATTGGAGGTCGGAAACACCATATATTTT	CASSPLEVGNTIYF
TRBV18	few	TRBD2	TRBJ2-7	TGTGCCAGCTCACCAACTAGCGGGGGGGCCTACGAGCAGTACTTC	CASSPTSGGAYEQYF
TRBV6-5	.	.	TRBJ2-4	TGTGCCAGCAGTCACTACCGGGACAACAAAAACATTCAGTACTTC	CASSHYRDNKNIQYF
TRBV7-8	.	.	TRBJ2-6	TGTGCCAGCAGCCTAGCAGCAGGGTTTGGGGCCAACGTCCTGACTTTC	CASSLAAGFGANVLTF
TRBV4-2	.	.	TRBJ2-2	TGTGCCAGCAGCCAAGATACAGCTACCACCGGGGAGCTGTTTTTT	CASSQDTATTGELFF
TRBV10-2	.	TRBD2	TRBJ2-1	TGCGCCAGCAGTGAGTCGACTAGCCTCCCCTACAATGAGCAGTTCTTC	CASSESTSLPYNEQFF